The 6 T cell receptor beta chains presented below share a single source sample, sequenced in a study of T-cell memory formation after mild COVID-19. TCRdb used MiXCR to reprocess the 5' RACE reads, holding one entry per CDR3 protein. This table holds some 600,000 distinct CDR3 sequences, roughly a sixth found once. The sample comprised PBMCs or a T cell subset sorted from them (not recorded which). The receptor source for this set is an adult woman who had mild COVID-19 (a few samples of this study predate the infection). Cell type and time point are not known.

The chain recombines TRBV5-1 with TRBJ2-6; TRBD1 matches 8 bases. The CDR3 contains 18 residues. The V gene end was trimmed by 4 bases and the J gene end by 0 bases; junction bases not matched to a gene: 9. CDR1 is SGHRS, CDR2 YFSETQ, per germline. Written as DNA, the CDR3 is TGCGCCAGCAGCATACGGACAGGGACCCTCTCTGGGGCCAACGTCCTGACTTTC. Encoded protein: CASSIRTGTLSGANVLTF. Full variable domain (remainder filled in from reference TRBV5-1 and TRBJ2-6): KAGVTQTPRYLIKTRGQQVTLSCSPISGHRSVSWYQQTPGQGLQFLFEYFSETQRNKGNFPGRFSGRQFSNSRSEMNVSTLELGDSALYLCASSIRTGTLSGANVLTFGAGSRLTVL.

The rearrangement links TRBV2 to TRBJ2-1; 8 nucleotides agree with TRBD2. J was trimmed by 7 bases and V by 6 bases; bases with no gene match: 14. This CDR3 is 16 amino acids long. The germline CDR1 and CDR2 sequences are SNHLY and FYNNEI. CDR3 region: CASSVTSRGGLNEQFF. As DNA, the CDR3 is TGTGCCAGCAGCGTTACTAGTCGGGGGGGGTTAAATGAGCAGTTCTTC. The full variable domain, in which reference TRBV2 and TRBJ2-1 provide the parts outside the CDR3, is EPEVTQTPSHQVTQMGQEVILRCVPISNHLYFYWYRQILGQKVEFLVSFYNNEISEKSEIFDDQFSVERPDGSNFTLKIRSTKLEDSAMYFCASSVTSRGGLNEQFFGPGTRLTVL.

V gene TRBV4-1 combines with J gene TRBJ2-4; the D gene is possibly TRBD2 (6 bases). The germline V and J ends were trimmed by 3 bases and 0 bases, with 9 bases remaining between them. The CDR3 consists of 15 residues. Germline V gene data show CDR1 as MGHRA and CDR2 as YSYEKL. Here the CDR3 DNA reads TGCGCCAGCAGCCACCCGGGACTAGCCAAAAACATTCAGTACTTC. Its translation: CASSHPGLAKNIQYF.

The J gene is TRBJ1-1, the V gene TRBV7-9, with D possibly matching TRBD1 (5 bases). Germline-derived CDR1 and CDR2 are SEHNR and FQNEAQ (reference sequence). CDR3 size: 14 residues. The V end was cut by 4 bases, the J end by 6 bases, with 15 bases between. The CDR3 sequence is CASSSSGSIAEAFF. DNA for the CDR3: TGTGCCAGCAGCTCATCAGGGTCGATCGCTGAAGCTTTCTTT. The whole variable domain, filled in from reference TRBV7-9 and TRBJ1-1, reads DTGVSQNPRHKITKRGQNVTFRCDPISEHNRLYWYRQTLGQGPEFLTYFQNEAQLEKSRLLSDRFSAERPKGSFSTLEIQRTEQGDSAMYLCASSSSGSIAEAFFGQGTRLTVV.

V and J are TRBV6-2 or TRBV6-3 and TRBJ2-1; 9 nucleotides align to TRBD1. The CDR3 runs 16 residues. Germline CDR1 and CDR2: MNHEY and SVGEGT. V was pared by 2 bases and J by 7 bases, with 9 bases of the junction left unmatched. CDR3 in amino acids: CASSYPMTGGSNEQFF. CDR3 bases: TGTGCCAGCAGTTACCCGATGACAGGGGGTTCGAATGAGCAGTTCTTC.

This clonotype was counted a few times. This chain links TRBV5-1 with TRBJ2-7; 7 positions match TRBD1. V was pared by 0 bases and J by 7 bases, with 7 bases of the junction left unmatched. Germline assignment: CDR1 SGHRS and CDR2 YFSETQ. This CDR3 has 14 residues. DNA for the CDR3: TGCGCCAGCAGCTTGGTGGGGACAGCCTGGGAGCAGTACTTC. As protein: CASSLVGTAWEQYF.